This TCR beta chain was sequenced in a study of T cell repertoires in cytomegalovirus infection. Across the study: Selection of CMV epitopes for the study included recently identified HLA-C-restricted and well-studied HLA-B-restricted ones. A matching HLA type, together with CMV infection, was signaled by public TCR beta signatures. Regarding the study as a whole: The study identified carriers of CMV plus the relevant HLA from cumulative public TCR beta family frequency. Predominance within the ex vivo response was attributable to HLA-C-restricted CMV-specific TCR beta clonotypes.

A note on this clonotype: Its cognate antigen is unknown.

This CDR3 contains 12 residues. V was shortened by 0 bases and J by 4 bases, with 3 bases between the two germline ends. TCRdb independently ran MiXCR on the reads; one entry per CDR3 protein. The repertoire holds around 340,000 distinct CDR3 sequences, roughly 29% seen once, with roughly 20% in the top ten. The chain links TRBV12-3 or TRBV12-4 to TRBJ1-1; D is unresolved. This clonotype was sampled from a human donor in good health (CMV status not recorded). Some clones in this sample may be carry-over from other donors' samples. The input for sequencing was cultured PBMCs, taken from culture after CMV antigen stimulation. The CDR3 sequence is CASSLAPTEAFF. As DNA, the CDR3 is TGTGCCAGCAGTTTAGCTCCCACTGAAGCTTTCTTT.